This T cell receptor beta chain was captured by sequencing in a study of blood T cell repertoires in COVID-19. In the study's own analysis: Reference gene primer amplification yielded estimated nucleated cell counts. Sequencing was performed with immunoSEQ multiplex PCR; in TCRdb, only in-frame clones are kept and a portion is missing. Clone size and V and J calls were adopted from that table, with D and trimming inferred from the DNA. The sample contains some 130,000 clones, about 91% of which appear only once. In the case of this clone: Other DNA sequences in the same sample also yield this CDR3.

V lost 3 bases, J lost 4 bases, and 0 bases stayed unmatched. The CDR3 length is 14 residues. Germline CDR1 and CDR2: KGHSH and LQKENI. The V gene is TRBV18, the J gene TRBJ2-3, with 11 bases aligning to TRBD2. The sequencing sample was made of peripheral blood. The TCR sequence derives from a man aged 50 or older with acute or convalescent COVID-19. The CDR3 sequence is CASSPGLAADTQYF. The CDR3, as DNA: TGTGCCAGCTCACCGGGACTAGCGGCAGATACGCAGTATTTT.